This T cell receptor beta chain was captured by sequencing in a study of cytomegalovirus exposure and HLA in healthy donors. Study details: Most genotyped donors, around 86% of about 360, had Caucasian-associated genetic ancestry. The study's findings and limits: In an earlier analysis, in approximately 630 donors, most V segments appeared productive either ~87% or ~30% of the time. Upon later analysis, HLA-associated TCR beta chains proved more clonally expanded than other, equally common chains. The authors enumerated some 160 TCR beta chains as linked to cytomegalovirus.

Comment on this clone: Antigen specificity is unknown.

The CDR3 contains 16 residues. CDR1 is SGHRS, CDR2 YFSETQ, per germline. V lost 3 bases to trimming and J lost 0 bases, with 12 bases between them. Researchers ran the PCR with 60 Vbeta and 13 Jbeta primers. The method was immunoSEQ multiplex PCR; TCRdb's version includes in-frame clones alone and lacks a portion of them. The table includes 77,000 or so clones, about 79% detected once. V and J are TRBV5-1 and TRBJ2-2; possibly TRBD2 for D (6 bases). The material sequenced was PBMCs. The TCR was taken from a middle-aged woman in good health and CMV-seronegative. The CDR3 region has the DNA TGCGCCAGCAGCTCCCCCGGGGGATCGAACACCGGGGAGCTGTTTTTT. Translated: CASSSPGGSNTGELFF.